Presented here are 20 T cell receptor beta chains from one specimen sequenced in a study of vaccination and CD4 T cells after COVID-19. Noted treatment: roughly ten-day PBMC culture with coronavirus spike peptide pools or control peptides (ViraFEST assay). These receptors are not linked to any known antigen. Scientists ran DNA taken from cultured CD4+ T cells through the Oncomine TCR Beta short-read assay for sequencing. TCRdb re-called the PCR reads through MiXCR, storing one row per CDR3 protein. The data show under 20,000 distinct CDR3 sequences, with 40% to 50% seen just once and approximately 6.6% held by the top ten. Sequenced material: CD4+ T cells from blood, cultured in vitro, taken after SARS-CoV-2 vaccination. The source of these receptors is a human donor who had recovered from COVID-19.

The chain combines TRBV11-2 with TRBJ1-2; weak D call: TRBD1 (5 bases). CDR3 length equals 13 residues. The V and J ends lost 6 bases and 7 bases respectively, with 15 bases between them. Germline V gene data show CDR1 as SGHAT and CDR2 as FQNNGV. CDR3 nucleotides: TGTGCCAGCAGTCCCTCGGCAGGGACTGGCTACACCTTC. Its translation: CASSPSAGTGYTF.

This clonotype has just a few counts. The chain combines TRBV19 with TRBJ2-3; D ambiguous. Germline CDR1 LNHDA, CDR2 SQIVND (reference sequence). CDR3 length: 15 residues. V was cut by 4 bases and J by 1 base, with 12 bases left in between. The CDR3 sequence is CASSRVGSGTDTQYF. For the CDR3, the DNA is TGTGCCAGTAGTAGGGTCGGAAGCGGCACAGATACGCAGTATTTT.

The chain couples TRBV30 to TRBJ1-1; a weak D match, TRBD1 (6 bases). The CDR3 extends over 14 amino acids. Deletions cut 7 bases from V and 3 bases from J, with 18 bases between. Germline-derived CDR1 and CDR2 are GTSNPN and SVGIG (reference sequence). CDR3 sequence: CAYGGGTGDTEAFF. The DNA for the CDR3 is TGTGCCTACGGGGGGGGCACTGGGGACACTGAAGCTTTCTTT.

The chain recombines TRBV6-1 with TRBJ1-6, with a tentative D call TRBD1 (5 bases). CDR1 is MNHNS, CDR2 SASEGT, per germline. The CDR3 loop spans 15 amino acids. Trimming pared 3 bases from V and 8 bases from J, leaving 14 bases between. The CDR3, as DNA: TGTGCCAGCAGTGATGAACCAGGGTGGTATTCACCCCTCCACTTT. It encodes CASSDEPGWYSPLHF.

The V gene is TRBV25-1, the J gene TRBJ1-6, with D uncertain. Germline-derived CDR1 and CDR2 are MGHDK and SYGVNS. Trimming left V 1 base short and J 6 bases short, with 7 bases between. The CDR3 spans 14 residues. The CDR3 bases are TGTGCCAGCAGTGAATGGCAGGCTAATTCACCCCTCCACTTT. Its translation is CASSEWQANSPLHF. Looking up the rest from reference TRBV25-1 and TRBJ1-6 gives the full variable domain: EADIYQTPRYLVIGTGKKITLECSQTMGHDKMYWYQQDPGMELHLIHYSYGVNSTEKGDLSSESTVSRIRTEHFPLTLESARPSHTSQYLCASSEWQANSPLHFGNGTRLTVT.

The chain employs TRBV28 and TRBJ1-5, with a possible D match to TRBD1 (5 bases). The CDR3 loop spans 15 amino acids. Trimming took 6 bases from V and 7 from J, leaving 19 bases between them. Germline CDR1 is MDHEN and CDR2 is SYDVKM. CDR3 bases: TGTGCCAGCAGCATAGGGACGGTCGGGAAACAGCCCCAGCATTTT. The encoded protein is CASSIGTVGKQPQHF.

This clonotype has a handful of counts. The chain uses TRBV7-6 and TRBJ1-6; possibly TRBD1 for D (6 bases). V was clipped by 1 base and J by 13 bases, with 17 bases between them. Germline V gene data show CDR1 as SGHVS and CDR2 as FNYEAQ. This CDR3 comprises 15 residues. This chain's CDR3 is CASSLGQPGARPLHF. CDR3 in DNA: TGTGCCAGCAGCTTAGGACAGCCAGGGGCCCGGCCCCTCCACTTT.

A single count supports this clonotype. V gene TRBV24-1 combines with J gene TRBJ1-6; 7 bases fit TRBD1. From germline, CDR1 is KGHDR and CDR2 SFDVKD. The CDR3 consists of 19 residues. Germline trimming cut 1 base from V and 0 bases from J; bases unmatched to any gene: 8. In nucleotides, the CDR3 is TGTGCCACCAGTGATTTTACCGAGACAGGGAGCTCCTATAATTCACCCCTCCACTTT. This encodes CATSDFTETGSSYNSPLHF.

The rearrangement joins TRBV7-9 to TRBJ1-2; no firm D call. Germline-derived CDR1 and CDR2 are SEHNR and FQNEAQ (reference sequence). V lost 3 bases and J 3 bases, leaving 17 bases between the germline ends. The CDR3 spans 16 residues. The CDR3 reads CASSFRGPGSDYGYTF. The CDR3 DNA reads TGTGCCAGCAGCTTTCGAGGCCCGGGAAGCGACTATGGCTACACCTTC.

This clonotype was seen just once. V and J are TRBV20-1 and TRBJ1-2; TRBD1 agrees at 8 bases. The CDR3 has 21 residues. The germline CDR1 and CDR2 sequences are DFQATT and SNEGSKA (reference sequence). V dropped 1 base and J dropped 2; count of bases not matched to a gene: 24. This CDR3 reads CSARGNFQVGPQGEVNYGYTF. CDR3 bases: TGCAGTGCTAGAGGAAACTTCCAGGTGGGGCCACAGGGGGAGGTCAACTATGGCTACACCTTC.

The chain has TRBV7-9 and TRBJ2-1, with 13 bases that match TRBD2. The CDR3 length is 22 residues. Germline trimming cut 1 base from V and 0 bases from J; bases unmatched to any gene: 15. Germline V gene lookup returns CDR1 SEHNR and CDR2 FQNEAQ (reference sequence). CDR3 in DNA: TGTGCCAGCAGCTTAGATTGGAGCTTCGGACTAGCGGGGGCCCCCTCCTACAATGAGCAGTTCTTC. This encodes CASSLDWSFGLAGAPSYNEQFF.

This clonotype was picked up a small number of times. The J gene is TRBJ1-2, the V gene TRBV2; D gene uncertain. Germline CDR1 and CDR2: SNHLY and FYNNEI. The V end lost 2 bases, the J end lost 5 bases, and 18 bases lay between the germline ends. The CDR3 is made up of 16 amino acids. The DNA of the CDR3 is TGTGCCAGCAGTGAATCCTCCCCTGGGTATAGATATGGCTACACCTTC. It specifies CASSESSPGYRYGYTF. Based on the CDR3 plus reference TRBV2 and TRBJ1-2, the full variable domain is EPEVTQTPSHQVTQMGQEVILRCVPISNHLYFYWYRQILGQKVEFLVSFYNNEISEKSEIFDDQFSVERPDGSNFTLKIRSTKLEDSAMYFCASSESSPGYRYGYTFGSGTRLTVV.

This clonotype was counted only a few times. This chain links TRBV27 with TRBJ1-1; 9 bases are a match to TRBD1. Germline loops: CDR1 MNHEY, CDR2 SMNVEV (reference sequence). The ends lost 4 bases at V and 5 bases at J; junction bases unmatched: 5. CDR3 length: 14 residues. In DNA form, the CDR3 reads TGTGCCAGCAGTTACAGGGGGCGTTGGACTGAAGCTTTCTTT. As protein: CASSYRGRWTEAFF.

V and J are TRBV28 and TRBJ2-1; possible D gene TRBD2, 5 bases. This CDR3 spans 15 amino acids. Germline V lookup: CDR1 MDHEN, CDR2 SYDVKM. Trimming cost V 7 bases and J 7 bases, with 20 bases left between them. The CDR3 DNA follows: TGTGCCAGCAAAGAGGCTAGCTTCGTTCCGAATGAGCAGTTCTTC. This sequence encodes CASKEASFVPNEQFF.

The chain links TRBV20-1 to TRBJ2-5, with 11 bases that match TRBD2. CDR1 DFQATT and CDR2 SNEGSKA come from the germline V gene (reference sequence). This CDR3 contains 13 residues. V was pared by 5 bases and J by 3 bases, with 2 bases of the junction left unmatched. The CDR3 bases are TGCAGTGCTGGGGGACTAGCGGAAGAGACCCAGTACTTC. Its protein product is CSAGGLAEETQYF.

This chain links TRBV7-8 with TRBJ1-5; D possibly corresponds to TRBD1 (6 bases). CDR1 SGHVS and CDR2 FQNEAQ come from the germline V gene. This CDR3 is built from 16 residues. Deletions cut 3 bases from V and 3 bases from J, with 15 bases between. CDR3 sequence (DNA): TGTGCCAGCAGCTTCGAAGCAGGGGCCCTCAATCAGCCCCAGCATTTT. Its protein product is CASSFEAGALNQPQHF.

The CDR3 coding sequence is TGTGCCAGCTTACAACACGGAGTCGGGCCCTACGAGCAGTACTTC. Its translation is CASLQHGVGPYEQYF. The chain recombines TRBV6-1 with TRBJ2-7; D gene unclear. Germline values: CDR1 MNHNS, CDR2 SASEGT. There are 15 residues in the CDR3. The V gene lost 8 bases and the J gene lost 2 bases, with 19 bases spanning the gap.

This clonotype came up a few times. CDR3 amino acids: CASSVGGNNQPQHF. The DNA of the CDR3 is TGTGCCAGCTCAGTGGGGGGGAACAATCAGCCCCAGCATTTT. The gene calls are TRBV19 and TRBJ1-5; tentative D call: TRBD1 (5 bases). From germline, CDR1 is LNHDA and CDR2 SQIVND (reference sequence). Trimming removed 9 bases from V and 3 bases from J, with 15 bases in between. This CDR3 has 14 amino acids.

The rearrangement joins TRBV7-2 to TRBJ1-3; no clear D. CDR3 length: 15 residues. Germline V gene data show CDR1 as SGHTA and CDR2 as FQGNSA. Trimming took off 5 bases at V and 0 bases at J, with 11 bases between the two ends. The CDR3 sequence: CASSPEGISGNTIYF. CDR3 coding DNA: TGTGCCAGCAGCCCAGAAGGTATCTCTGGAAACACCATATATTTT.

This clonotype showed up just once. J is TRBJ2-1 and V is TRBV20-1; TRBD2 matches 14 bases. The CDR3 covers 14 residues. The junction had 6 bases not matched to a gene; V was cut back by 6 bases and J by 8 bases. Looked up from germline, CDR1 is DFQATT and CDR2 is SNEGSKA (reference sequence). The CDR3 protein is CSATGTSGRDEQFF. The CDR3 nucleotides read TGCAGTGCCACCGGGACTAGCGGGAGAGATGAGCAGTTCTTC.